The T cell receptor (beta chain) under discussion was sequenced for a study of cytotoxic CD8 clonotypes in ibrutinib-treated CLL. Study-level information: Investigators collected response samples after a median about 12 months of treatment, range 6 to 36.

Study-wide results and caveats: Stable or contracted on treatment, public clonotypes were also uncommon. Higher circulating CD8+ T-cell counts strongly accompanied higher baseline clonality, above age-matched healthy donors.

There are a few counts of this clone. What it recognizes is unknown. This CDR3 is 13 amino acids long. Trimming shortened V by 0 bases and J by 4 bases, and 9 bases separated the two germline ends. CDR1 is GTSNPN, CDR2 SVGIG, per germline (reference sequence). Genomic DNA (approximately 2.1 micrograms) was obtained from cryopreserved PBMCs for construction of TCR beta libraries. Only in-frame clones appear in the TCRdb table, and some are missing; sequencing was by immunoSEQ multiplex PCR. The sample lists tens of thousands of clones; about two thirds were seen once. The TCR sequence derives from a human donor with chronic lymphocytic leukemia. Specimen: PBMCs, collected after 12 months of ibrutinib treatment. The chain joins TRBV30 to TRBJ1-2; no clear D. In DNA, the CDR3 is TGTGCCTGGAGTGTTGACGGTCTCTATGGCTACACCTTC. Its translation is CAWSVDGLYGYTF.